These T cell receptor beta chains were read from a single sample in a study of CD8 T cells in ankylosing spondylitis. One entry per CDR3 protein results from TCRdb running MiXCR on the 5' RACE reads. The sample yields about 300,000 distinct CDR3 sequences, approximately 10% seen once. Sequenced input: blood, either unsorted or a sorted T cell fraction (not recorded which). The receptors were gathered from a female donor with ankylosing spondylitis or in good health (not recorded which). The CDR3 runs from the conserved cysteine through the conserved F or W. A D gene is named only where the DNA matches it firmly. Part of the rows lack a size; the others show once, few, many or a class for expanded clones.

d_gene	v_gene	j_gene	abundance	CDR3nt	CDR3aa
.	TRBV12-3/TRBV12-4	TRBJ2-5	many	TGTGCCAGCCGGGACTTACGAGAGACCCAGTACTTC	CASRDLRETQYF
TRBD2	TRBV20-1	TRBJ2-2	few	TGCAGTGCCTATCCGACTAGCGGGGGGCCGAACACCGGGGAGCTGTTTTTT	CSAYPTSGGPNTGELFF
TRBD1	TRBV30	TRBJ2-3	.	TGTGCCTCTTCCTCCGGACAGGGGTTATCAGGCACAGATACGCAGTATTTT	CASSSGQGLSGTDTQYF
.	TRBV5-1	TRBJ1-2	many	TGCGCCAGCAGCTTGCCGGGACGCCTGGTTGAGGGCTACACCTTC	CASSLPGRLVEGYTF
TRBD2	TRBV20-1	TRBJ2-1	many	TGCAGTGCCCCCCCTAGCGGGAGAGTCAATGAGCAGTTCTTC	CSAPPSGRVNEQFF
.	TRBV12-3/TRBV12-4	TRBJ2-1	few	TGTGCCAGCAGTTTAATTAGCCTTACACTCTCTGGCTACAATGAGCAGTTCTTC	CASSLISLTLSGYNEQFF
.	TRBV11-2	TRBJ2-7	many	TGTGCCAGCAGCTCCCCGCCCTTTAAGGACGGTGGTTCCTACGAGCAGTACTTC	CASSSPPFKDGGSYEQYF
TRBD1	TRBV5-1	TRBJ1-1	many	TGCGCCAGCAGGACGGGACAGTCATTACGGGAAGCTTTCTTT	CASRTGQSLREAFF
TRBD1	TRBV27	TRBJ2-7	many	TGTGCCAGCAACAAACGGGACAGGGGCTCCTACGAGCAGTACTTC	CASNKRDRGSYEQYF
TRBD2	TRBV18	TRBJ2-1	few	TGTGCCAGCTCACCAAGGACTAGCGGGGGGAGCTCCTACAATGAGCAGTTCTTC	CASSPRTSGGSSYNEQFF
.	TRBV7-7	TRBJ2-3	many	TGTGCTAGCAGCTTGACCTGGGGGCAAGATACGCAGTATTTT	CASSLTWGQDTQYF
TRBD1	TRBV5-1	TRBJ1-4	many	TGCGCCAGCAGCACCGGGACAGGGGATGACCTGTTTTTT	CASSTGTGDDLFF
.	TRBV12-3/TRBV12-4	TRBJ2-2	many	TGTGCCAGCAGTTTTAGAGAGATTGGGAACACCGGGGAGCTGTTTTTT	CASSFREIGNTGELFF
.	TRBV28	TRBJ2-5	.	TGTGCCAGCACCGATAGGGGCGGAGAGACCCAGTACTTC	CASTDRGGETQYF
.	TRBV5-1	TRBJ2-2	many	TGCGCCAGCAGTGTCGACTTCACCGGGGAGCTGTTTTTT	CASSVDFTGELFF
.	TRBV18	TRBJ1-6	many	TGTGCCAGCTCACCACCGTCGACCGCTTATAATTCACCCCTCCACTTT	CASSPPSTAYNSPLHF
.	TRBV6-1	TRBJ1-6	many	TGTGCCAGCCGATCCAGGGACTATAATTCACCCCTCCACTTT	CASRSRDYNSPLHF
TRBD1	TRBV4-1	TRBJ1-2	many	TGCGCCAGCAGCCAAGGACAGGGCTTGAACTATGGCTACACCTTC	CASSQGQGLNYGYTF
TRBD2	TRBV20-1	TRBJ2-7	.	TGCAGTGCAGGGGACTTTAGCGGGGGGAGCTCCTACGAGCAGTACTTC	CSAGDFSGGSSYEQYF
.	TRBV27	TRBJ2-2	many	TGTGCCAGCAGTCCGTCAACGACAGCGAACACCGGGGAGCTGTTTTTT	CASSPSTTANTGELFF
TRBD2	TRBV5-1	TRBJ2-7	many	TGCGCCAGCAGCTTGAATAGCGGGAGGAGGTCCTACGAGCAGTACTTC	CASSLNSGRRSYEQYF
TRBD2	TRBV28	TRBJ2-3	many	TGTGCCAGCAGTCGACTAGCGGACACAGATACGCAGTATTTT	CASSRLADTDTQYF
.	TRBV4-3	TRBJ2-4	many	TGCGCCAGCAGCCAACCCGGGATCGAAAACATTCAGTACTTC	CASSQPGIENIQYF
.	TRBV9	TRBJ2-5	.	TGTGCCAGCAGCCCAGCCGGCAGGGCCCTACAAGAGACCCAGTACTTC	CASSPAGRALQETQYF
.	TRBV29-1	TRBJ2-7	few	TGCAGCGTTGAAGATCTTAGGGGACTTTCCTACGAGCAGTACTTC	CSVEDLRGLSYEQYF
.	TRBV28	TRBJ1-4	.	TGTGCCAGCAGTCGGACAGATTTTAATGAAAAACTGTTTTTT	CASSRTDFNEKLFF
.	TRBV29-1	TRBJ1-1	many	TGCAGCGTTGAAGGAGCCTCCAAGGTTGGGAGCACTGAAGCTTTCTTT	CSVEGASKVGSTEAFF